The 15 T cell receptor beta chains given below trace back to one sample, sequenced in a study of T cells in Graves' hyperthyroidism and ophthalmopathy (dated by TCRdb to the late 2010s). Library preparation was by multiplex PCR. The sequencing machine was an Illumina HiSeq 2000. TCR beta CDR3 regions were amplified from RNA transcripts. The first round of RT-PCR for the TCR CDR3 was performed with the HTBI primer set and the Qiagen OneStep RT-PCR kit. TCRdb reworked the public reads: Q25 trimming with fastp, MiXCR clone assembly, productive beta chains retained. Entries are consolidated by CDR3 protein sequence, retaining the most common genes and DNA. This sample comprises hundreds of thousands of distinct CDR3 sequences, over 10% of them detected only once. In total, the top ten clones hold 9.2% of the sample. The sequencing input was blood. All receptors derive from a woman younger than 30 with Graves' hyperthyroidism.

The chain couples TRBV10-3 to TRBJ1-2; no reliable D call. Germline V lookup: CDR1 ENHRY, CDR2 SYGVKD. This CDR3 contains 15 residues. Trimming cost V 0 bases and J 2 bases, with 10 bases left between them. In DNA, the CDR3 is TGTGCCATCAGTGAGTCTTCGGCAGACAACTATGGCTACACCTTC. Protein: CAISESSADNYGYTF.

This clonotype was seen a single time. Being one base from a much bigger clone, this may be a read error. The DNA for the CDR3 is TGTGCCAGCAGCTTGCACCCCGGGACAGGGGAGTCTGGGGCCAACGTCCTGACTTTC. It encodes CASSLHPGTGESGANVLTF. The V call is TRBV11-1, the J call TRBJ2-6, with 10 bases aligning to TRBD1. CDR1 is SGHAT, CDR2 FQDESV, per germline (reference sequence). V lost 3 bases, J lost 1 base, and 9 bases stayed unmatched. The CDR3 extends over 19 amino acids.

This sequence joins TRBV28 and TRBJ2-5; 8 bases agree with TRBD2. V lost 5 bases and J lost 4; bases outside the gene matches: 18. There are 18 residues in the CDR3. The germline V gene encodes CDR1 MDHEN and CDR2 SYDVKM. This CDR3 is CASSPLGLAGNPRETQYF. DNA for the CDR3: TGTGCCAGCAGTCCCTTGGGCTTAGCGGGGAACCCGAGAGAGACCCAGTACTTC.

The chain is built from TRBV2 and TRBJ1-1; D is perhaps TRBD1 (5 bases). The CDR3 spans 13 residues. The germline V gene encodes CDR1 SNHLY and CDR2 FYNNEI. V lost 8 bases and J lost 6, with 16 bases in between. The CDR3 protein is CASGAGEGAEAFF. The CDR3 nucleotides read TGTGCCAGCGGAGCGGGGGAAGGAGCTGAAGCTTTCTTT.

This clonotype was seen a few times. This sequence joins TRBV19 and TRBJ2-2; unclear D gene. The germline V gene encodes CDR1 LNHDA and CDR2 SQIVND (reference sequence). CDR3 length: 12 amino acids. V lost 6 bases to trimming and J lost 3 bases, with 5 bases between them. CDR3 nucleotides: TGTGCCAGTAGCATCTACACCGGGGAGCTGTTTTTT. Encoded protein: CASSIYTGELFF.

This clonotype was found a few times. The V gene is TRBV4-3, the J gene TRBJ2-4; 7 bases are a match to TRBD1. J was trimmed by 5 bases and V by 4 bases; bases with no gene match: 2. The CDR3 sequence is 13 residues long. Germline V lookup: CDR1 LGHNA, CDR2 YSLEER. The CDR3 sequence is CASSRDRENIQYF. CDR3 in DNA: TGCGCCAGCAGCCGAGACAGGGAAAACATTCAGTACTTC.

The chain combines TRBV10-3 with TRBJ2-2, with 7 bases identical to TRBD2. This CDR3 is built from 16 residues. Germline assignment: CDR1 ENHRY and CDR2 SYGVKD. With 4 bases clipped from V and 3 bases from J, the junction kept 8 bases outside the gene matches. The CDR3 nucleotides read TGTGCCATCAGTGGTCCTAGCGGCCAATACACCGGGGAGCTGTTTTTT. This sequence encodes CAISGPSGQYTGELFF.

This clonotype was detected many times. The V and J genes are TRBV2 and TRBJ1-3; TRBD1 aligns across 8 bases. The length of the CDR3 is 15 residues. V lost 5 bases, J lost 4 bases, and 7 bases stayed unmatched. The germline V gene has CDR1 SNHLY and CDR2 FYNNEI. As DNA, the CDR3 is TGTGCCAGCAGTCTTGACAGGGGCCGAGGAAACACCATATATTTT. Amino acid sequence: CASSLDRGRGNTIYF.

Many counts were recorded for this clonotype. The chain employs TRBV27 and TRBJ1-6; no firm D call. The CDR3 runs 15 residues. V lost 5 bases and J 13 bases, leaving 21 bases between the germline ends. The germline CDR1 and CDR2 sequences are MNHEY and SMNVEV (reference sequence). In DNA, the CDR3 is TGTGCCAGCAGTCCATACGGACTGCCGGGTCTCCCCCTCCACTTT. It codes for CASSPYGLPGLPLHF.

This clonotype came up many times. The J gene is TRBJ1-2, the V gene TRBV3-1; 9 bases are shared with TRBD1. CDR3 length: 15 amino acids. After removal of 4 bases from V and 3 bases from J, the junction contained 6 bases not matched to a gene. Germline CDR1 is LGHDT and CDR2 is YNNKEL (reference sequence). Here the CDR3 DNA reads TGTGCCAGCAGCCGAAACAGGGGGCTTGACTATGGCTACACCTTC. This sequence encodes CASSRNRGLDYGYTF. The full variable domain, with the rest looked up from reference TRBV3-1 and TRBJ1-2, is DTAVSQTPKYLVTQMGNDKSIKCEQNLGHDTMYWYKQDSKKFLKIMFSYNNKELIINETVPNRFSPKSPDKAHLNLHINSLELGDSAVYFCASSRNRGLDYGYTFGSGTRLTVV.

This clonotype occurred many times. The chain employs TRBV3-1 and TRBJ1-5; TRBD1 matches 10 bases. Germline CDR1 reads LGHDT; CDR2 reads YNNKEL (reference sequence). CDR3 length: 16 residues. V was pared by 3 bases and J by 3 bases, with 5 bases of the junction left unmatched. The CDR3 DNA sequence: TGTGCCAGCAGCCATGGGACAGGGGCGAACAATCAGCCCCAGCATTTT. Residues: CASSHGTGANNQPQHF.

This clonotype was counted many times. The chain is built from TRBV28 and TRBJ1-1; D perhaps matches TRBD1 (5 bases). Germline values: CDR1 MDHEN, CDR2 SYDVKM. This CDR3 comprises 13 residues. V gave up 5 bases and J gave up 3 bases, with 10 bases separating them. The CDR3 bases are TGTGCCAGCAGTCCGGGGCATGACACTGAAGCTTTCTTT. This gives the protein CASSPGHDTEAFF.

This clonotype was counted many times. The chain links TRBV28 to TRBJ1-1; possibly TRBD1 for D (6 bases). Trimming stripped 6 bases from V and 1 base from J, with 21 bases between. CDR1 and CDR2 from the germline V gene are MDHEN and SYDVKM. The CDR3 covers 17 residues. The CDR3 region has the DNA TGTGCCAGCAGCTCAGAGGGGGGAGGGTTAAGGAACACTGAAGCTTTCTTT. Its translation is CASSSEGGGLRNTEAFF.

V usage is TRBV19 and J usage is TRBJ2-5; the D gene is possibly TRBD1 (5 bases). Trimming took 5 bases from V and 5 from J, leaving 12 bases between them. The V gene's germline CDR1 is LNHDA and CDR2 SQIVND (reference sequence). This CDR3 region has 13 residues. This CDR3 reads CASSVQGSETQYF. The CDR3 DNA is TGTGCCAGTAGTGTGCAGGGTTCGGAGACCCAGTACTTC.

This chain joins TRBV12-3 or TRBV12-4 and TRBJ1-6, with D perhaps TRBD1 (5 bases). V gave up 3 bases and J gave up 5 bases, with 11 bases separating them. This CDR3 is built from 15 residues. Written as DNA, the CDR3 is TGTGCCAGCAGTTTGGACATATCGGATAATTCACCCCTCCACTTT. It is translated as CASSLDISDNSPLHF.